The clone carrying this T cell receptor beta chain was found once. The antigen is unknown. This sample is drawn from a study of cytotoxic CD8 clonotypes in ibrutinib-treated CLL. Points from the study as a whole: Baseline values of clonality outstripped age-matched healthy donors and followed circulating CD8+ T-cell counts.

Trimming cost V 8 bases and J 2 bases, with 15 bases left between them. This CDR3 comprises 13 residues. Germline V CDR1 and CDR2: SQVTM, ANQGSEA. The repertoire was sequenced with immunoSEQ multiplex PCR; TCRdb's copy has only in-frame clones and lacks some. The sample includes 130,000 or so clones, roughly 84% of them seen just once. The source is a human donor with chronic lymphocytic leukemia. This chain links TRBV29-1 with TRBJ2-5; D is ambiguous. This specimen consisted of PBMCs, obtained after 24 months of ibrutinib treatment. CDR3 amino acids: CSQSVGLQETQYF. CDR3 nucleotide sequence: TGCAGCCAATCGGTAGGGTTGCAAGAGACCCAGTACTTC.